This TCR beta chain came from a study of blood T cell repertoires in COVID-19. In the original analysis: The assay estimated nucleated cells by amplifying reference gene primers. Only in-frame clones appear in the TCRdb table, and some are missing; sequencing was by immunoSEQ multiplex PCR. The V and J calls and clone size were taken over from that table, and D and trimming were inferred from the DNA. The sample has roughly 200,000 clones; 65% to 90% are singletons. Study members were between about 18 and 100 years old and lived in 25 or so US regions. Participants had their cohort set by participant-reported clinical history. Exposed enrollees encountered a COVID-19 case at some point within 2 weeks before study entry. CDR3 length: 16 amino acids. Per germline, CDR1 SGHRS and CDR2 YFSETQ. The J segment lost 3 bases and the V segment lost 3 bases, leaving 10 bases of the junction unmatched.

The clonotype was recovered from a woman in her twenties or thirties who had been exposed to COVID-19. The V call is TRBV5-1, the J call TRBJ1-1, with 8 bases lining up with TRBD1. Source material: PBMCs or T cells enriched from blood (not recorded which). The DNA of the CDR3 is TGCGCCAGCAGCTCATCGGGAGGACAGGGTGACACTGAAGCTTTCTTT. It specifies CASSSSGGQGDTEAFF.